The TCR beta chain under discussion was sequenced for a study of shared T cell receptors in the human thymus. Data came from immunoSEQ multiplex PCR; TCRdb stores just in-frame clones and leaves some out. Of almost 550,000 clones in the sample, roughly 74% were seen once. Trimming pared 5 bases from V and 2 bases from J, leaving 13 bases between. CDR1 and CDR2 (germline): SNHLY, FYNNEI. The CDR3 spans 14 residues. The same sample was also used in a study of human thymus T cells. From that paper: Infants, healthy and Finnish, who were having corrective surgery for congenital heart defects served as donors. Thymus tissue for the work was resected from patients undergoing corrective heart surgery. Repertoires sampled from thymus and blood appeared biased in V and J gene usage.

The chain recombines TRBV2 with TRBJ2-7; tentative D call: TRBD1 (7 bases). The specimen sequenced was thymocytes. The origin of this receptor is a boy less than two years old with a congenital heart defect. The CDR3 protein is CASSQGGPTYEQYF. The CDR3 nucleotides are TGTGCCAGCAGTCAGGGGGGACCTACCTACGAGCAGTACTTC.